This entry describes one T cell receptor beta chain. As yet, its antigen is unknown. The rectum was sampled with one to two pinch biopsies at colonoscopy. This record comes from a study of pediatric ulcerative colitis. Profiling relied on immunoSEQ multiplex PCR, and the TCRdb table lists in-frame clones only, not all of them. The sample holds over 10,000 clones, approximately 71% seen once. The study's findings and limits: In rectum, acute severe colitis had expanded clones and less diversity.

Germline CDR1 is SGDLS and CDR2 is YYNGEE. The CDR3 has 15 amino acids. Trimming took 3 bases from V and 8 from J, leaving 18 bases between them. The chain combines TRBV9 with TRBJ2-1; D possibly uses TRBD1 or TRBD2 (5 bases each). The sequence derives from a boy younger than 18 who was a control in a study of pediatric ulcerative colitis. Specimen: gut tissue. CDR3 DNA sequence: TGTGCCAGCAGCGCCGGGACGAGTGGGAACCATGAGCAGTTCTTC. This sequence encodes CASSAGTSGNHEQFF.